This entry lists 16 T cell receptor beta chains sequenced from one sample in a study of tumor-infiltrating lymphocytes in primary liver carcinoma. The input was 450 to 500 ng total RNA; TCR beta cDNA was made from it with a constant-region primer. Researchers made the TCR beta libraries by running three nested multiplex PCR rounds with slightly modified ARM-PCR. A C-beta reverse primer was combined with TRBV1-TRBV30 forward primers in the first two PCR rounds, and each round had roughly 9 cycles. TCRdb passed the multiplex PCR reads through MiXCR, listing each CDR3 protein once. The table has about 92,000 distinct CDR3 sequences, around 70% seen once. Co-extracted RNA and DNA came from 20-30 mg of unsorted bulk tissue. Sequenced material: tumor-adjacent normal liver tissue. These receptors all come from a man between 40 and 49 years old with primary liver carcinoma and hepatitis B virus infection.

In its sample, this clonotype was seen once. Germline and junction disagree at one end, which may indicate a read error. The chain uses TRBV6-5 and TRBJ2-1; D tentatively fits TRBD1 or TRBD2 (5 bases each). The CDR3 covers 15 residues. Looked up from germline, CDR1 is MNHEY and CDR2 is SVGAGI. DNA of the CDR3: TGTGCCAGCAGGGAATACAGGAGGTCCTACAGTAAGCATTTCTTC. Its protein product is CASREYRRSYSKHFF.

This clonotype was found a few times. This chain connects TRBV28 to TRBJ2-2; tentatively, D is TRBD2 (6 bases). Trimming took 7 bases from V and 4 from J, leaving 10 bases between them. CDR1 and CDR2 (germline): MDHEN, SYDVKM. This CDR3 is built from 13 residues. CDR3 DNA: TGTGCCAGCACCTGGACTATCACCGGGGAGCTGTTTTTT. It codes for CASTWTITGELFF.

In its sample, this clonotype was seen a few times. The rearrangement joins TRBV2 to TRBJ2-1, with D perhaps being TRBD1 or TRBD2 (5 bases each). The V end lost 5 bases, the J end lost 0 bases, and 11 bases lay between the germline ends. The CDR3 is made up of 15 amino acids. Germline V lookup: CDR1 SNHLY, CDR2 FYNNEI. The CDR3 bases are TGTGCCAGCAGTACTCAGGGAGACTCCTACAATGAGCAGTTCTTC. The encoded protein is CASSTQGDSYNEQFF.

The genes are TRBV4-1 and TRBJ2-1, with 7 bases identical to TRBD1. Germline-derived CDR1 and CDR2 are MGHRA and YSYEKL. This CDR3 spans 17 amino acids. Germline trimming cut 4 bases from V and 8 bases from J; bases unmatched to any gene: 17. The CDR3 is CASSPRSLGDSSYEQFF. The CDR3 DNA is TGCGCCAGCAGCCCCCGAAGCCTTGGGGACAGCTCCTATGAGCAGTTCTTC.

The rearrangement links TRBV28 to TRBJ1-1, with 8 nucleotides matching TRBD1. CDR3 length: 12 amino acids. Losses at the gene ends were 5 bases for V and 10 bases for J; bases not matched to a gene: 6. Germline V CDR1 and CDR2: MDHEN, SYDVKM. CDR3 sequence reads: CASSPQQGGAFF. The CDR3 nucleotides read TGTGCCAGCAGTCCCCAACAGGGGGGAGCTTTCTTT.

V and J are TRBV11-2 and TRBJ2-7, with 7 bases lining up with TRBD1. V lost 2 bases, J lost 7 bases, and 11 bases stayed unmatched. This CDR3 comprises 15 residues. The V gene's germline CDR1 is SGHAT and CDR2 FQNNGV. The CDR3 is CASSLKGGLYNEQYF. The CDR3, as DNA: TGTGCCAGCAGCTTAAAAGGGGGCTTATACAATGAGCAGTACTTC.

This clonotype was counted once. This chain joins TRBV5-1 and TRBJ2-2; 7 bases agree with TRBD2. Germline V gene data show CDR1 as SGHRS and CDR2 as YFSETQ. There are 15 residues in the CDR3. Trimming removed 5 bases from V and 2 bases from J; junction bases left unmatched: 6. CDR3 nucleotide sequence: TGCGCCAGCAGTTACCAGCGGGACAACACCGGGGAGCTGTTTTTT. As protein: CASSYQRDNTGELFF.

At least ten counts were recorded for this clonotype. The rearrangement joins TRBV6-6 to TRBJ1-5; a possible D gene is TRBD1 (6 bases). This CDR3 comprises 16 residues. Germline V lookup: CDR1 MNHNY, CDR2 SVGAGI (reference sequence). V was trimmed by 2 bases and J by 4 bases, leaving 15 bases between them. CDR3 DNA sequence: TGTGCCAGCAGTTACCCCTCAGGGGCGGGTAATCAGCCCCAGCATTTT. The encoded protein is CASSYPSGAGNQPQHF.

About this clonotype: A read error is possible here, since a much larger clone lies one base away. The gene calls are TRBV14 and TRBJ1-1; maybe TRBD1 (5 bases). There are 13 residues in the CDR3. The V end was cut by 1 base, the J end by 6 bases, with 9 bases between. Germline CDR1 is SGHDN and CDR2 is FVKESK. CDR3 protein: CASSQVWDAEAFF. The CDR3 DNA reads as TGTGCCAGCAGCCAAGTCTGGGACGCTGAAGCTTTCTTT.

This clonotype was seen a single time. Germline and junction disagree at one end, which may indicate a read error. The V call is TRBV10-3, the J call TRBJ2-7, with 7 bases fitting TRBD1. From germline, CDR1 is ENHRY and CDR2 SYGVKD. The CDR3 sequence is 14 residues long. For the CDR3, the DNA is TGTGCCATCAGGCCGGGACAGCCCTCCTACGAACAGTACTTC. Protein product: CAIRPGQPSYEQYF.

This clonotype was observed a handful of times. The junction departs from germline at one end; a sequencing error may be responsible. The chain couples TRBV7-9 to TRBJ2-6; D might be TRBD1 (5 bases). The germline V gene has CDR1 SEHNR and CDR2 FQNEAQ (reference sequence). CDR3 size: 16 residues. CDR3 region: CASSLRPDSGANILTF. CDR3 sequence (DNA): TGTGCCAGTAGCCTTCGACCCGATTCTGGGGCCAACATCCTGACTTTC.

The V and J genes are TRBV11-2 and TRBJ2-7; unclear D gene. This CDR3 is built from 11 residues. The germline V and J ends were trimmed by 10 bases and 9 bases, with 16 bases remaining between them. Germline V CDR1 and CDR2: SGHAT, FQNNGV. CDR3 sequence reads: CANNLEALQYF. The CDR3 region has the DNA TGTGCCAACAACTTAGAGGCTTTGCAGTACTTC.

Of note for this clonotype: The junction does not match germline at one end; this may be a read error. The chain carries TRBV7-8 and TRBJ2-1, with D possibly matching TRBD1 (7 bases). Germline-derived CDR1 and CDR2 are SGHVS and FQNEAQ. The CDR3 runs 16 residues. The CDR3 bases are TGTACCAGCAGCTTAGGGTCGGGCAGGGGGGACAATGAGCAGTTCTTC. Protein: CTSSLGSGRGDNEQFF. Full variable domain (rest looked up from reference TRBV7-8 and TRBJ2-1): GAGVSQSPRYKVAKRGQDVALRCDPISGHVSLFWYQQALGQGPEFLTYFQNEAQLDKSGLPSDRFFAERPEGSVSTLKIQRTQQEDSAVYLCTSSLGSGRGDNEQFFGPGTRLTVL.

This clonotype was counted a single time. A junction boundary mismatches the germline segment, possibly from a read error. This chain connects TRBV29-1 to TRBJ2-7; no reliable D call. CDR1 and CDR2 from the germline V gene are SQVTM and ANQGSEA. The length of the CDR3 is 12 residues. The CDR3, as DNA: TGCAGCGTTGACCTGAACCGTGACGAGCAGTGCTTC. This sequence encodes CSVDLNRDEQCF.

This clonotype has only a few counts. In DNA, the CDR3 is TGTGCCAGCAGGGAGGCCTATAATCCACTCCTCCACTTT. Translating gives CASREAYNPLLHF. The chain joins TRBV6-1 to TRBJ1-6; D gene uncertain. This CDR3 comprises 13 residues. The V end lost 6 bases, the J end lost 15 bases, and 18 bases lay between the germline ends. Germline CDR1 reads MNHNS; CDR2 reads SASEGT.

This chain uses TRBV28 with TRBJ1-5; D gene unclear. Germline CDR1 reads MDHEN; CDR2 reads SYDVKM. The CDR3 runs 13 residues. V lost 7 bases to trimming and J lost 3 bases, with 10 bases between them. The CDR3: CASKQMINQPQHF. CDR3 in DNA: TGTGCCAGCAAACAGATGATCAATCAGCCCCAGCATTTT.